The present TCR beta chain was sequenced within a study of blood T cells in healthy people across ages. Broader study findings: With age, beta diversity per million T cells declined roughly linearly, significantly by approximately 40. Donors of long life had a larger count of naive CD4+ cells and greater diversity than aged donors. Unknown donor CMV status possibly confounded expanded clonotype changes.

Trimming took 1 base from V and 2 from J, leaving 7 bases between them. This CDR3 spans 13 amino acids. Germline V CDR1 and CDR2: DFQATT, SNEGSKA (reference sequence). Together with a sample-barcoded 5' primer, a J-beta primer mix was included in a second PCR lasting about 7 to 11 cycles. Any given sample supplied a minimum of 3 million CDR3-containing paired-end reads. MiXCR, applied by TCRdb to the 5' RACE reads, yields one record per CDR3 protein. The data show approximately 600,000 distinct CDR3 sequences, approximately 50% seen once. The sample holds a few counts of this clonotype. Its cognate antigen is unknown.

The J gene is TRBJ2-3, the V gene TRBV20-1; tentatively, D is TRBD1 or TRBD2 (5 bases each). The receptor was isolated from a man aged 60 to 69 in good health. The sequenced sample consisted of blood. In DNA form, the CDR3 reads TGCAGTGCTAGAGCAGGGACCACAGATACGCAGTATTTT. This translates into CSARAGTTDTQYF.